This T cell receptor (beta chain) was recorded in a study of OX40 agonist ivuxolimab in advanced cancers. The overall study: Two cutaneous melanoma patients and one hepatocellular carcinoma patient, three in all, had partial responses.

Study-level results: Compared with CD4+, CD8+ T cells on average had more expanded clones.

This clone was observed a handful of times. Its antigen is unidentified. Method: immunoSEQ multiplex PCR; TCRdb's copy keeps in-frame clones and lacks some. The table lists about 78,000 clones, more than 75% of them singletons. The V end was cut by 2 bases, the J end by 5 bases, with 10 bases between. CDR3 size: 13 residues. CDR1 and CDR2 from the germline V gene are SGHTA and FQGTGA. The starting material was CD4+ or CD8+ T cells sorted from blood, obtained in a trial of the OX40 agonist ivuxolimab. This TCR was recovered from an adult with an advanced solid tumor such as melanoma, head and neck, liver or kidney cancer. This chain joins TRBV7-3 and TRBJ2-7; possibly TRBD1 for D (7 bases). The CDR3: CASSLQGGNEQYF. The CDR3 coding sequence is TGTGCCAGCAGCTTACAGGGGGGTAACGAGCAGTACTTC.